This T cell receptor (beta chain) derives from a study of T cells after posttransplantation cyclophosphamide. A marrow graft followed busulfan-fludarabine conditioning, with cyclophosphamide on days +3 and +4. Regarding this clone: Its antigen is unidentified.

Assay used: immunoSEQ multiplex PCR; TCRdb lists only in-frame clones, some missing. Of about 5,000 clones in the sample, over 75% were seen once. The study's findings and limits: TRB overlap between skin or GI tissue T cells and blood was limited. Later blood repertoires were often dominated by clones from the donor CD8+ memory compartment. Recipient CMV seropositivity and CMV reactivation strongly tracked TRB clonality.

The length of the CDR3 is 17 residues. The chain is built from TRBV21-1 and TRBJ1-2. TRBV21-1 counts as a pseudogene. Source: CD4+ T cells sorted from blood, taken nearly 360 days after allogeneic stem cell transplant with posttransplant cyclophosphamide. The receptor was derived from a male patient aged 50 to 60 who received an allogeneic stem cell transplant from a related donor and was CMV-positive. A share of the T cells may be of graft donor origin. CDR3 amino acids: CASSKAAAPLPPYGYTF. CDR3 nucleotide sequence: TGTGCCAGCAGCAAAGCAGCTGCACCCCTACCTCCCTATGGCTACACCTTC.